The 10 T cell receptor beta chains below were found in one sample sequenced in a study of blood T cell repertoires in COVID-19. The assay was immunoSEQ multiplex PCR, and TCRdb's table has in-frame clones only and misses some. The sample carries 250,000 to 300,000 clones, around 80% recorded once. What was sequenced was PBMCs or T cells enriched from blood (not recorded which). Source of these receptors: a man aged 25 to 45 with acute COVID-19.

This chain uses TRBV6-6 with TRBJ1-1; 7 bases align to TRBD1. V shed 7 bases, J shed 8 bases, and the junction held 10 bases outside the gene matches. Germline CDR1 reads MNHNY; CDR2 reads SVGAGI (reference sequence). This CDR3 is 13 amino acids long. Written as DNA, the CDR3 is TGTGCCAGCATTTTACAGGGGACGACGGAAGCTTTCTTT. Protein: CASILQGTTEAFF.

V is TRBV7-2 and J is TRBJ2-5; D remains ambiguous. This CDR3 region has 12 residues. Germline V gives CDR1 SGHTA, CDR2 FQGNSA. V was trimmed by 7 bases and J by 5 bases, leaving 11 bases between them. The CDR3 reads CASTPRAETQYF. CDR3 bases: TGTGCCAGCACCCCCCGAGCGGAGACCCAGTACTTC.

The chain recombines TRBV2 with TRBJ2-7, with a weak D call TRBD1 (6 bases). This CDR3 has 13 residues. Looked up from germline, CDR1 is SNHLY and CDR2 is FYNNEI. The V end was cut by 0 bases, the J end by 6 bases, with 9 bases between. CDR3 sequence: CASSEAAGVEQYV. The CDR3 DNA follows: TGTGCCAGCAGTGAAGCTGCAGGGGTCGAGCAGTACGTC.

The chain carries TRBV6-5 and TRBJ1-2; D might be TRBD1 (5 bases). Germline V lookup: CDR1 MNHEY, CDR2 SVGAGI. Trimming removed 5 bases from V and 2 bases from J, with 9 bases in between. The CDR3 runs 13 residues. Here the CDR3 reads CASSTSGNYGYTF. The CDR3 bases are TGTGCCAGCAGTACCTCAGGGAACTATGGCTACACCTTC.

The chain recombines TRBV14 with TRBJ1-6; 7 bases agree with TRBD1. V shed 2 bases, J shed 7 bases, and the junction held 5 bases outside the gene matches. This CDR3 spans 15 amino acids. CDR1 is SGHDN and CDR2 is FVKESK in the germline V gene. CDR3 loop: CASSQSRGENSPLHF. The CDR3 coding sequence is TGTGCCAGCAGCCAATCCAGGGGGGAAAATTCACCCCTCCACTTT.

This clone appeared once. The gene calls are TRBV10-2 and TRBJ2-7, with 8 bases matching TRBD2. Germline V gives CDR1 WSHSY, CDR2 SAAADI. Unmatched junction bases numbered 6, after V lost 4 bases and J lost 4 bases. The CDR3 extends over 14 amino acids. This CDR3 reads CASSVRGGGYEQYV. CDR3 coding DNA: TGCGCCAGCAGTGTACGGGGCGGGGGGTACGAGCAGTACGTC.

The chain couples TRBV5-4 to TRBJ2-6, with 7 bases lining up with TRBD1. V trimming: 0 bases; J trimming: 1 base; junction bases outside the gene matches: 4. Germline-derived CDR1 and CDR2 are SGHNT and YYREEE (reference sequence). The CDR3 is 17 amino acids. CDR3: CASSLAADRSGANVLTF. The CDR3 DNA reads TGTGCCAGCAGCTTGGCCGCGGACAGGTCTGGGGCCAACGTCCTGACTTTC.

The V call is TRBV19, the J call TRBJ1-1; no definite D call. The length of the CDR3 is 13 residues. CDR1 and CDR2 (germline): LNHDA, SQIVND (reference sequence). The V gene lost 5 bases and the J gene lost 6 bases, with 13 bases spanning the gap. The CDR3 DNA follows: TGTGCCAGTAGTCCTAGCCGTATCTCTGAAGCTTTCTTT. It translates to CASSPSRISEAFF.

This sequence joins TRBV7-2 and TRBJ2-1; no firm D call. This CDR3 has 13 amino acids. The germline gives CDR1 SGHTA, CDR2 FQGNSA. Trimming cost V 5 bases and J 7 bases, with 12 bases left between them. CDR3 amino acids: CASSLYAGNEQFF. The CDR3 nucleotides read TGTGCCAGCAGCCTCTACGCCGGTAATGAGCAGTTCTTC.

The chain joins TRBV19 to TRBJ1-4; the D is unclear. The CDR3 length is 16 residues. The V end was cut by 3 bases, the J end by 7 bases, with 18 bases between. Looked up from germline, CDR1 is LNHDA and CDR2 is SQIVND (reference sequence). DNA of the CDR3: TGTGCCAGTAGTATTGGATCCAGCCTAGGGAGTGAAAAACTGTTTTTT. Residues: CASSIGSSLGSEKLFF.